The clone carrying this T cell receptor beta chain was counted between two and nine times. Its antigen is unidentified. Attachment of unique molecular identifiers was made to individual cDNA molecules. TCRdb reprocessed the 5' RACE reads via MiXCR and lists one record per CDR3 protein. The sample lists more than 65,000 distinct CDR3 sequences, roughly 13% seen once, with approximately 1.3% in the top ten. This sample was included in a study of early T cells in non-severe SARS-CoV-2 infection. Overall study: Unpaired chains resulted from sequencing bulk RNA of unsorted whole blood. Study-wide findings and caveats: The study's VDJdb matching favored anti-spike CD8 responses and missed private and CD4 specificities.

This CDR3 has 17 amino acids. V dropped 8 bases and J dropped 2; count of bases not matched to a gene: 15. CDR1 and CDR2 from the germline V gene are MNHNY and SVGAGI (reference sequence). The clonotype originates from an adult who was a healthcare worker with PCR-confirmed SARS-CoV-2 infection or an uninfected control (not recorded which). Sequencing used whole blood. The chain is built from TRBV6-6 and TRBJ2-7, with 10 bases identical to TRBD1. The CDR3 sequence is CASERGTGARRAYEQYF. The CDR3 coding sequence is TGTGCCAGCGAACGGGGGACAGGGGCCCGTCGGGCCTACGAGCAGTACTTC.